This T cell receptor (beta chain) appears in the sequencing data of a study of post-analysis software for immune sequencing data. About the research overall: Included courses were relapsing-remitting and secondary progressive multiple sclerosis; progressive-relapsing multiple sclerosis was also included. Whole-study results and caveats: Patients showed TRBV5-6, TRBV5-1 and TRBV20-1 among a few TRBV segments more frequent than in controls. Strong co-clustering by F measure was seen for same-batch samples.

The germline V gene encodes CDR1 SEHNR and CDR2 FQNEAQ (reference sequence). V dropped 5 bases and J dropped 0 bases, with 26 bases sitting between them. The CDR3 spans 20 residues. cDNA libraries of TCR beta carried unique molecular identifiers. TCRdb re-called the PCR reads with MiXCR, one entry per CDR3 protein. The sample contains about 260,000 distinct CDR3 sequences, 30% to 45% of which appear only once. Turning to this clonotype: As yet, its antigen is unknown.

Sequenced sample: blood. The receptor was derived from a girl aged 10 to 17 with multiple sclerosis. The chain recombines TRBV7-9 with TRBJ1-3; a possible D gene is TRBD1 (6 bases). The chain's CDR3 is CASSGILGRRGEYSGNTIYF. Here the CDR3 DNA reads TGTGCCAGCAGCGGGATCCTAGGCCGCAGGGGCGAGTACTCTGGAAACACCATATATTTT.